This T cell receptor beta chain is from a study of vaccination and CD4 T cells after COVID-19. About the study: Post-COVID draws followed diagnosis by a median around 92 days (range 35 to 161). Whole-study results and caveats: For convalescent patients, a median 86.3% of reactive clones surfaced exclusively after vaccination.

Of note for this clonotype: The antigen remains unidentified.

The treatment: approximately nine-day PBMC culture with coronavirus spike peptide pools or control peptides (ViraFEST assay). CDR3 size: 15 residues. Germline assignment: CDR1 SGHTA and CDR2 FQGNSA. Trimming removed 5 bases from V and 2 bases from J; junction bases left unmatched: 9. With the Oncomine TCR Beta short-read assay, DNA from cultured CD4+ T cells was sequenced. Each CDR3 protein is one row after TCRdb ran MiXCR on the PCR reads. The repertoire consists of about 11,000 distinct CDR3 sequences, with roughly 71% occurring once and the leading ten covering 9% to 12%. Sequencing was done on a sample of CD4+ T cells from blood, cultured in vitro. The sequence derives from a human donor who had recovered from COVID-19. This chain joins TRBV7-2 and TRBJ2-7; 7 bases fit TRBD2. CDR3 in amino acids: CASSPWGGVTYEQYF. The CDR3 region has the DNA TGTGCCAGCAGCCCCTGGGGGGGGGTCACCTACGAGCAGTACTTC.